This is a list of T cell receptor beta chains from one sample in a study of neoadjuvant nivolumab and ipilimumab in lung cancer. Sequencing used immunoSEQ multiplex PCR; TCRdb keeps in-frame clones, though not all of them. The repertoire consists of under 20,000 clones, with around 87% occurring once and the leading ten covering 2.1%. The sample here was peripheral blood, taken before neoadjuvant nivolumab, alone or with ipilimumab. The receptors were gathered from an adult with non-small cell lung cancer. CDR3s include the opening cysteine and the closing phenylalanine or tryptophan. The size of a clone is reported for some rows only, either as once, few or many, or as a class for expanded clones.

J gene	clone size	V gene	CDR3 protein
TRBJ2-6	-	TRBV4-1	CASSQVAGANVLTF
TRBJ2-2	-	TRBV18	CASSPPQNTGELFF
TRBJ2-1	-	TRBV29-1	CSVLGLAGPNEQFF
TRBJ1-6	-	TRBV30	CAWVQGFASPLHF
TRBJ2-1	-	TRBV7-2	CASSWRGEGQFF
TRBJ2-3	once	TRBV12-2	CASRFPGTDTQYF
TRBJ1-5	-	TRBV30	CAWSVRRRNQPQHF
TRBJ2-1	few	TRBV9	CASSFSPLAGIYNEQFF
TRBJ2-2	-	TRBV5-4	CASSPNQGTSGGELFF
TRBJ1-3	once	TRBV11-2	CASSLSGGRSGNTIYF
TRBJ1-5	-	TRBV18	CASSPQGGAGGNQPQHF
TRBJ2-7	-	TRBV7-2	CASSFFTGPYEQYF
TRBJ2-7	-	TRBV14	CASSDGTEQYF
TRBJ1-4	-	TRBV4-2	CASSQVRSGATNEKLFF
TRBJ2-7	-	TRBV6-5	CASSIRDRNYEQYF
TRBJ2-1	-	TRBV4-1	CASSRGDSGRASGEQFF
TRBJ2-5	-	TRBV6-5	CASSYGGEGKETQYF
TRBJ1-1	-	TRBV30	CAWFRGGTEAFF
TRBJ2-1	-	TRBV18	CASSPGVAAIQGEQFF
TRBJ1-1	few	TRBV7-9	CASSRWDSMNTEAFF
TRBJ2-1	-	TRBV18	CASSHAYATSYNEQFF
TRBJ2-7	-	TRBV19	CASTPFGLAGVPPYEQYF
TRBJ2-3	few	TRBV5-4	CASSFVGQGTSETDTQYF
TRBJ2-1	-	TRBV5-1	CANSLATSGGNEQFF
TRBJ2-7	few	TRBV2	CASSEVGVSNVHEQYF
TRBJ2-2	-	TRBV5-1	CASSPGPVGKAGELFF
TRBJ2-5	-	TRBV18	CASSPPRETQYF
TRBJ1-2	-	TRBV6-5	CASSYSGGGYGYTF
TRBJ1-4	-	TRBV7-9	CASSPLGRGPTNEKLFF
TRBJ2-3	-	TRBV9	CASSVNILTDTQYF
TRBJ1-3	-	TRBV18	CASSQGPRNTMYF
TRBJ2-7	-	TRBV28	CASSSPQRDVHEQYF
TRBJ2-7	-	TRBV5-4	CASSLLSGRDEQYF
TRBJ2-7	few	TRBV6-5	CASQGTAYEQYF
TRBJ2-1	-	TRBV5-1	CASSLAPGQGRNEQFF
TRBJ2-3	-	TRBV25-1	CAAGYTDTQYF
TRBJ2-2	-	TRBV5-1	CASSWGENTGELFF
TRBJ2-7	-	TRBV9	CASSVEGGGSYEQYF
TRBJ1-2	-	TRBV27	CASTSMGGAGGYGYTF
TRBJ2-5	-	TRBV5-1	CASSYQETQYF